The next 5 T cell receptor beta chains were all read from a single sample in a study of blood T cells in healthy people across ages. The use of a sample-barcoded 5' primer and a J-beta primer mix characterized a second PCR of about 7 to 12 cycles. One entry per CDR3 protein, called by TCRdb with MiXCR from the 5' RACE reads. The table has more than 550,000 distinct CDR3 sequences, 20% to 25% seen once; the top ten hold about 22%. The sequenced sample was blood. These receptors all stem from a man between 65 and 85 years old in good health.

This clonotype was counted between two and nine times. This sequence joins TRBV12-3 or TRBV12-4 and TRBJ1-6, with TRBD1 as a possible D gene (6 bases). With 4 bases removed from V and 10 bases from J, the gap between germline ends came to 14 bases. The CDR3 has 14 amino acids. CDR3 region: CASSYFGGESPLHF. Here the CDR3 DNA reads TGTGCCAGCAGTTACTTTGGGGGCGAATCACCCCTCCACTTT.

This chain joins TRBV19 and TRBJ1-2, with TRBD1 matching over 10 bases. Trimming removed 3 bases from V and 3 bases from J; junction bases left unmatched: 7. This CDR3 contains 16 residues. The germline gives CDR1 LNHDA, CDR2 SQIVND (reference sequence). CDR3 region: CASSIQDRGFDYGYTF. The CDR3 bases are TGTGCCAGTAGTATTCAGGACAGGGGGTTCGACTATGGCTACACCTTC.

This clonotype was seen a handful of times. This sequence joins TRBV5-1 and TRBJ2-1; D might be TRBD2 (5 bases). The CDR3 covers 15 residues. Trimming took 2 bases from V and 8 from J, leaving 17 bases between them. The germline gives CDR1 SGHRS, CDR2 YFSETQ. CDR3: CASSLSGSSFHEQFF. CDR3 bases: TGCGCCAGCAGCTTATCCGGTTCTAGCTTCCATGAGCAGTTCTTC.

The CDR3 reads CSAREPGQGNYEQYF. Written as DNA, the CDR3 is TGCAGTGCTAGAGAGCCGGGACAGGGTAATTACGAGCAGTACTTC. The chain combines TRBV20-1 with TRBJ2-7; the match to TRBD1 covers 9 bases. V shed 0 bases and J 4 bases; nucleotides not matched to a gene: 7. Germline CDR1 is DFQATT and CDR2 is SNEGSKA (reference sequence). The CDR3 is 15 amino acids.

This clonotype came up many times. This chain uses TRBV2 with TRBJ2-3, with 7 bases identical to TRBD2. CDR1 and CDR2 (germline): SNHLY, FYNNEI. The V gene end was trimmed by 1 base and the J gene end by 5 bases; junction bases not matched to a gene: 9. This CDR3 has 16 amino acids. In DNA, the CDR3 is TGTGCCAGCAGTGAAGGAGCGGGAACAATTTTAGATACGCAGTATTTT. Translating it yields CASSEGAGTILDTQYF. The full variable domain, rest sourced from reference TRBV2 and TRBJ2-3, is EPEVTQTPSHQVTQMGQEVILRCVPISNHLYFYWYRQILGQKVEFLVSFYNNEISEKSEIFDDQFSVERPDGSNFTLKIRSTKLEDSAMYFCASSEGAGTILDTQYFGPGTRLTVL.